A single sample is the source of the 24 T cell receptor beta chains below, sequenced in a study of cytomegalovirus exposure and HLA in healthy donors. Primers included in the PCR were 60 Vbeta and 13 Jbeta primers. Some clones are missing from TCRdb's copy, which holds only in-frame ones; the method was immunoSEQ multiplex PCR. The data show 150,000 to 200,000 clones, 68% seen once. Specimen: PBMCs. The receptors shown here come from a man aged 50 to 60 in good health and CMV-seronegative.

The chain employs TRBV15 and TRBJ1-2; D is unresolved. There are 15 residues in the CDR3. Trimming shortened V by 0 bases and J by 5 bases, and 13 bases separated the two germline ends. Germline CDR1 and CDR2: LNHNV and YYDKDF (reference sequence). The CDR3 region has the DNA TGTGCCACCAGCAGAGATCCGAGAGCCGTATATGGCTACACCTTC. Translated, it gives CATSRDPRAVYGYTF.

The chain couples TRBV21-1 to TRBJ1-2; TRBD1, the D gene given by the table, was not confirmed from the DNA. TRBV21-1 is assigned pseudogene status. This CDR3 has 18 amino acids. The CDR3 protein is CASSNSLGGRQVNYGYTF. CDR3 nucleotides: TGTGCCAGCAGCAATAGTCTTGGGGGCAGGCAAGTAAACTATGGCTACACCTTC.

This chain links TRBV5-1 with TRBJ2-3; TRBD2 aligns across 8 bases. Unmatched junction bases numbered 6, after V lost 0 bases and J lost 0 bases. The CDR3 has 17 amino acids. Germline V gene sequence: CDR1 SGHRS, CDR2 YFSETQ. The CDR3: CASSLAPAGASTDTQYF. CDR3 nucleotide sequence: TGCGCCAGCAGCTTGGCCCCAGCGGGGGCCAGCACAGATACGCAGTATTTT.

The chain uses TRBV28 and TRBJ2-5, with 8 bases identical to TRBD1. Matching the DNA end better, TRBJ2-7 makes the J call doubtful. Germline assignment: CDR1 MDHEN and CDR2 SYDVKM. The CDR3 contains 14 residues. CDR3 coding DNA: TGTGCCAGCAGTTACCCGGGACAGGACTACGAGCAGTACTTC. Amino acids: CASSYPGQDYEQYF.

Note on this clone: Because it lacks the conserved phenylalanine or tryptophan at the end, this CDR3 is likely a read error. V gene TRBV6-1 combines with J gene TRBJ2-2, with a tentative D call TRBD1 (6 bases). V was trimmed by 7 bases and J by 4 bases, leaving 16 bases between them. Germline CDR1 reads MNHNS; CDR2 reads SASEGT. There are 15 residues in the CDR3. The DNA for the CDR3 is TGTGCCAGCACTAATCTACAGGGCATCACCGGGGAGCTGTTTCTT. This translates into CASTNLQGITGELFL.

The chain recombines TRBV29-1 with TRBJ2-3; D perhaps matches TRBD1 (5 bases). Germline CDR1 reads SQVTM; CDR2 reads ANQGSEA. This CDR3 is built from 14 residues. Trimming pared 4 bases from V and 1 base from J, leaving 12 bases between. The CDR3: CSVVRGAGTDTQYF. The CDR3, as DNA: TGCAGCGTTGTAAGGGGCGCGGGCACAGATACGCAGTATTTT.

The chain recombines TRBV25-1 with TRBJ1-2; 10 bases align to TRBD1. The V segment lost 5 bases and the J segment 7 bases; nucleotides outside the gene matches: 10. CDR3 length: 15 residues. Germline CDR1 MGHDK, CDR2 SYGVNS. The CDR3 sequence is CASSPSGTGVGGYTF. DNA of the CDR3: TGTGCCAGCAGTCCATCCGGGACAGGGGTCGGTGGCTACACCTTC.

The J gene is TRBJ1-3, the V gene TRBV7-8; D is undetermined. This CDR3 has 17 residues. V was trimmed by 0 bases and J by 0 bases, leaving 12 bases between them. Germline lookup yields CDR1 SGHVS and CDR2 FQNEAQ. In DNA, the CDR3 is TGTGCCAGCAGCTTAGCGACACCCTCGCTCTCTGGAAACACCATATATTTT. The encoded protein is CASSLATPSLSGNTIYF. Drawing the rest from reference TRBV7-8 and TRBJ1-3, the complete variable domain is GAGVSQSPRYKVAKRGQDVALRCDPISGHVSLFWYQQALGQGPEFLTYFQNEAQLDKSGLPSDRFFAERPEGSVSTLKIQRTQQEDSAVYLCASSLATPSLSGNTIYFGEGSWLTVV.

The rearrangement uses TRBV28 and TRBJ2-5, with a weak D call TRBD1 (5 bases). The CDR3 contains 14 residues. Germline values: CDR1 MDHEN, CDR2 SYDVKM. V gave up 6 bases and J gave up 5 bases, with 16 bases separating them. The CDR3 spells CASRSWGQGETQYF. CDR3 coding DNA: TGTGCCAGCAGATCCTGGGGCCAAGGGGAGACCCAGTACTTC.

The chain employs TRBV6-1 and TRBJ1-5; D is perhaps TRBD1 (6 bases). CDR1 and CDR2 (germline): MNHNS, SASEGT. The germline V and J ends were trimmed by 6 bases and 2 bases, with 11 bases remaining between them. The CDR3 contains 14 residues. The CDR3 DNA reads TGTGCCAGCAGAACAGGGATGGGCAATCAGCCCCAGCATTTT. Protein: CASRTGMGNQPQHF.

Written as DNA, the CDR3 is TGTGCCAGCAGCTTGTCACAGGACCAAGAGACCCAGTACTTC. Its translation: CASSLSQDQETQYF. The rearrangement uses TRBV11-3 and TRBJ2-5; TRBD1 is a possible D gene (5 bases). The V gene's germline CDR1 is SGHNT and CDR2 YENEEA. V dropped 3 bases and J dropped 0 bases, with 8 bases sitting between them. The CDR3 sequence is 14 residues long. The complete variable domain, with remaining parts taken from reference TRBV11-3 and TRBJ2-5, reads EAGVVQSPRYKIIEKKQPVAFWCNPISGHNTLYWYLQNLGQGPELLIRYENEEAVDDSQLPKDRFSAERLKGVDSTLKIQPAELGDSAVYLCASSLSQDQETQYFGPGTRLLVL.

The V gene is TRBV18, the J gene TRBJ1-4; TRBD1 aligns across 8 bases. V dropped 0 bases and J dropped 6; count of bases not matched to a gene: 6. The germline V gene encodes CDR1 KGHSH and CDR2 LQKENI. This CDR3 spans 16 amino acids. The CDR3 loop is CASSPPGTGLYEKLFF. The CDR3 coding sequence is TGTGCCAGCTCACCACCGGGGACAGGATTGTATGAAAAACTGTTTTTT. Drawing the rest from reference TRBV18 and TRBJ1-4, the complete variable domain is NAGVMQNPRHLVRRRGQEARLRCSPMKGHSHVYWYRQLPEEGLKFMVYLQKENIIDESGMPKERFSAEFPKEGPSILRIQQVVRGDSAAYFCASSPPGTGLYEKLFFGSGTQLSVL.

The chain carries TRBV5-1 and TRBJ2-7, with 8 bases lining up with TRBD1. Unmatched junction bases numbered 4, after V lost 4 bases and J lost 7 bases. Germline V lookup: CDR1 SGHRS, CDR2 YFSETQ. The length of the CDR3 is 12 residues. CDR3 in DNA: TGCGCCAGCAGCCGAGACAGGGGTGAGCAGTACTTC. It translates to CASSRDRGEQYF.

V is TRBV5-1 and J is TRBJ2-1; a weak D match, TRBD2 (5 bases). Trimming took off 1 base at V and 8 bases at J, with 7 bases between the two ends. Germline-derived CDR1 and CDR2 are SGHRS and YFSETQ. The CDR3 covers 12 residues. CDR3 bases: TGCGCCAGCAGCTTGTTGGGAGATGAGCAGTTCTTC. Encoded protein: CASSLLGDEQFF.

The rearrangement joins TRBV7-2 to TRBJ2-7; 12 nucleotides match TRBD2. The CDR3 runs to 16 residues. CDR1 is SGHTA, CDR2 FQGNSA, per germline. Trimming removed 1 base from V and 4 bases from J; junction bases left unmatched: 5. As DNA, the CDR3 is TGTGCCAGCAGCTTAGGTACTAGCGGGGGGCTATACGAGCAGTACTTC. Translation: CASSLGTSGGLYEQYF.

The chain couples TRBV5-1 to TRBJ2-7, with TRBD1 identical over 8 bases. Trimming took 1 base from V and 1 from J; bases not matched to a gene: 4. The germline gives CDR1 SGHRS, CDR2 YFSETQ. This CDR3 spans 15 amino acids. This CDR3 is CASSLSDRGSYEQYF. Written as DNA, the CDR3 is TGCGCCAGCAGCTTGTCAGACAGGGGTTCCTACGAGCAGTACTTC.

V usage is TRBV27 and J usage is TRBJ2-7, with 7 bases identical to TRBD1. Germline-derived CDR1 and CDR2 are MNHEY and SMNVEV (reference sequence). With V trimmed by 5 bases and J by 2 bases, 9 bases remained unmatched. The CDR3 contains 15 residues. CDR3 DNA: TGTGCCAGCAGTACTTCCGGGACAGCGACCTACGAGCAGTACTTC. Translation gives CASSTSGTATYEQYF.

This chain uses TRBV5-4 with TRBJ1-5; no reliable D call. The germline V gene has CDR1 SGHNT and CDR2 YYREEE (reference sequence). CDR3 length: 16 residues. Trimming took off 0 bases at V and 5 bases at J, with 15 bases between the two ends. DNA of the CDR3: TGTGCCAGCAGCTTGGGCCCCCCCCCACTTGATCAGCCCCAGCATTTT. It yields the protein CASSLGPPPLDQPQHF.

The genes are TRBV6-5 and TRBJ1-2; TRBD1 is a possible D gene (6 bases). Trimming left V 2 bases short and J 1 base short, with 11 bases between. This CDR3 is 15 amino acids long. CDR1 is MNHEY, CDR2 SVGAGI, per germline. CDR3 nucleotides: TGTGCCAGCAGTTACGGGGGCGATGGTAACTATGGCTACACCTTC. Amino acids: CASSYGGDGNYGYTF.

The chain uses TRBV11-2 and TRBJ2-7; 9 bases are a match to TRBD2. Germline V gives CDR1 SGHAT, CDR2 FQNNGV. The CDR3 spans 16 residues. The V segment lost 0 bases and the J segment 3 bases; nucleotides outside the gene matches: 6. The CDR3 coding sequence is TGTGCCAGCAGCTTAGATCCCGGCGGGGGGGTCTACGAGCAGTACTTC. It is translated as CASSLDPGGGVYEQYF.

This clone has only a few counts. This chain links TRBV25-1 with TRBJ1-2; D is ambiguous. Germline V gene data show CDR1 as MGHDK and CDR2 as SYGVNS. V was shortened by 3 bases and J by 8 bases, with 13 bases between the two germline ends. The CDR3 is 13 residues long. CDR3 residues: CASSDPQHGGYTF. The CDR3 DNA is TGTGCCAGCAGTGACCCTCAACATGGCGGCTACACCTTC.

The chain carries TRBV5-1 and TRBJ2-7; 7 nucleotides line up with TRBD1. The trim removed 4 bases at V and 0 bases at J, leaving 10 bases unmatched. CDR1 and CDR2 (germline): SGHRS, YFSETQ. The CDR3 is 16 residues long. The CDR3 loop reads CASSVAPDRTSYEQYF. Here the CDR3 DNA reads TGCGCCAGCAGCGTGGCCCCGGACAGGACCTCCTACGAGCAGTACTTC.

The rearrangement uses TRBV6-4 and TRBJ1-2; 8 bases match TRBD1. Trimming cost V 0 bases and J 4 bases; bases outside gene matches: 7. CDR3 length: 16 residues. Germline CDR1 and CDR2: MRHNA and SNTAGT. The CDR3 loop is CASSDSARGHSYGYTF. For the CDR3, the DNA is TGTGCCAGCAGTGACTCCGCCAGGGGGCATAGCTATGGCTACACCTTC.

The gene calls are TRBV7-9 and TRBJ2-5; weak D call: TRBD2 (6 bases). Germline loops: CDR1 SEHNR, CDR2 FQNEAQ (reference sequence). The CDR3 sequence is 14 residues long. Between the trimmed V and J ends, which lost 4 bases and 2 bases, there was a span of 11 bases. In DNA form, the CDR3 reads TGTGCCAGCAGCTCGGGACTTTCACAAGAGACCCAGTACTTC. Residues: CASSSGLSQETQYF.